Listed below are T cell receptor beta chains from one sample, sequenced in a study of T cell changes during pregnancy in multiple sclerosis. Clones were sequenced by immunoSEQ multiplex PCR, and TCRdb holds only the in-frame ones, with some missing. The sample holds approximately 21,000 clones, about 82% seen once. The sample in question was CD8+ T cells from peripheral blood mononuclear cells, obtained in the first trimester of pregnancy. Receptor source: a female donor in good health, enrolled as a control in a pregnancy study. Both conserved end residues are part of each CDR3. Fields, in order: D gene, clone size, V gene, J gene, CDR3 DNA, CDR3 protein. The D gene is left open where the match is weak. Clone size is shown for a subset of rows, as once, few, many or a class of expanded clone.

D: TRBD2; size: .; V: TRBV19; J: TRBJ2-2; DNA: TGTGCCAGTAGTACAGTTGCGGGAGGGCCGGGCACCGGGGAGCTGTTTTTT; CDR3: CASSTVAGGPGTGELFF
D: .; size: .; V: TRBV4-1; J: TRBJ1-6; DNA: TGCGCCAGCAGCCAAGCCCCTGGACAAGCGAGCTCCTATAATTCACCCCTCCACTTT; CDR3: CASSQAPGQASSYNSPLHF
D: TRBD1; size: once; V: TRBV7-3; J: TRBJ2-1; DNA: TGTGCCAGCAGCCGGGACAGCTACAATGAGCAGTTCTTC; CDR3: CASSRDSYNEQFF
D: TRBD1; size: .; V: TRBV28; J: TRBJ2-7; DNA: TGTGCCAGCACTTTACAGGGGGCGAACGAGCAGTACTTC; CDR3: CASTLQGANEQYF
D: .; size: .; V: TRBV7-9; J: TRBJ2-3; DNA: TGTGCCAGCAGCTTACGGGGGGCGGTCACAGATACGCAGTATTTT; CDR3: CASSLRGAVTDTQYF
D: TRBD1; size: .; V: TRBV9; J: TRBJ2-2; DNA: TGTGCCAGCAGCGTCCACAGGGGCTCGAACACCGGGGAGCTGTTTTTT; CDR3: CASSVHRGSNTGELFF
D: .; size: .; V: TRBV5-6; J: TRBJ2-2; DNA: TGTGCCAGCAGCTTGGACAGTGGCCCCACCGGGGAGCTGTTTTTT; CDR3: CASSLDSGPTGELFF
D: .; size: .; V: TRBV7-8; J: TRBJ2-7; DNA: TGTGCCAGCAGCTCTGTATCCTACGAGCAGTACTTC; CDR3: CASSSVSYEQYF
D: .; size: .; V: TRBV7-9; J: TRBJ2-7; DNA: TGTGCCAGCAGCCCTCGTCAGTCCTACGAGCAGTACTTC; CDR3: CASSPRQSYEQYF
D: .; size: .; V: TRBV6-5; J: TRBJ1-1; DNA: TGTGCCAGCAGGTTCGGGGGGGATATGAACACTGAAGCTTTCTTT; CDR3: CASRFGGDMNTEAFF
D: TRBD1; size: .; V: TRBV11-1; J: TRBJ1-1; DNA: TGTGCCAGCACCCAGGGGGAGCGAAGCACTGAAGCTTTCTTT; CDR3: CASTQGERSTEAFF
D: .; size: .; V: TRBV18; J: TRBJ1-5; DNA: TGTGCCAGCTCACCTCACGAAGGAGGCATGGCCCAGCATTTT; CDR3: CASSPHEGGMAQHF
D: .; size: .; V: TRBV30; J: TRBJ2-7; DNA: TGTGCCTGGGACCAAGACTTGAGCTCCTACGAGCAGTACTTC; CDR3: CAWDQDLSSYEQYF
D: TRBD2; size: .; V: TRBV19; J: TRBJ2-3; DNA: TGTGCCAGTAGTATAGGTACTAGCGGCACAGATACGCAGTATTTT; CDR3: CASSIGTSGTDTQYF
D: TRBD1; size: .; V: TRBV4-1; J: TRBJ1-5; DNA: TGCGCCAGCAGACAAGAGGGGGGACAGGGGCCCAGCAATCAGCCCCAGCATTTT; CDR3: CASRQEGGQGPSNQPQHF
D: .; size: .; V: TRBV19; J: TRBJ1-5; DNA: TGTGCCAGTAGTATGGTGTCCGGGTTGGAAGGCAATCAGCCCCAGCATTTT; CDR3: CASSMVSGLEGNQPQHF
D: TRBD1; size: .; V: TRBV4-1; J: TRBJ1-5; DNA: TGCGCCAGCAGCCCAGGGGGCCAGGGGAGGCGGGATAGCAATCAGCCCCAGCATTTT; CDR3: CASSPGGQGRRDSNQPQHF
D: TRBD2; size: .; V: TRBV9; J: TRBJ2-2; DNA: TGTGCCAGCAGCGTAGACCTTACTAGCGGGAACACCGGGGAGCTGTTTTTT; CDR3: CASSVDLTSGNTGELFF
D: .; size: once; V: TRBV21-1; J: TRBJ2-5; DNA: TGTGCCAGCAGCAAAACCGCCGGGGGGCGGGGGGGCCCTGAAGAGACCCAGTACTTC; CDR3: CASSKTAGGRGGPEETQYF
D: TRBD2; size: .; V: TRBV9; J: TRBJ2-3; DNA: TGTGCCAGCACCCTTGAGGGGAGGGGTGCAGATACGCAGTATTTT; CDR3: CASTLEGRGADTQYF
D: .; size: .; V: TRBV27; J: TRBJ1-5; DNA: TGTGCCAGCAGCACCTCAGGGATCAATCAGCCCCAGCATTTT; CDR3: CASSTSGINQPQHF
D: TRBD1; size: many; V: TRBV6-1; J: TRBJ1-2; DNA: TGTGCCAGCAGTGAAGGACAGGGGGCGGAGGGCTACACCTTC; CDR3: CASSEGQGAEGYTF
D: TRBD1; size: .; V: TRBV30; J: TRBJ2-5; DNA: TGTGCCTGGAGCTACAAACCGGGACAGGGAGTCGGGGAGACCCAGTACTTC; CDR3: CAWSYKPGQGVGETQYF
D: .; size: .; V: TRBV19; J: TRBJ2-2; DNA: TGTGCCAGTAGTGCTTGGGGCGGGAAACCAACAAACACCGGGGAGCTGTTTTTT; CDR3: CASSAWGGKPTNTGELFF
D: .; size: medium-sized; V: TRBV7-3; J: TRBJ2-1; DNA: TGTGCCAGCCCTCCCCAGCGGGACAAACTATCATCCTCCTACAATGAGCAGTTCTTC; CDR3: CASPPQRDKLSSSYNEQFF
D: TRBD1; size: .; V: TRBV28; J: TRBJ1-5; DNA: TGTGCCAGCAGCCTAGGCCGGGACAGGGGCCCTCGGTATAGCAATCAGCCCCAGCATTTT; CDR3: CASSLGRDRGPRYSNQPQHF
D: TRBD1; size: few; V: TRBV7-9; J: TRBJ2-7; DNA: TGTGCCAGCAGCGTCGGGACAGCGACCTACGAGCAGTACTTC; CDR3: CASSVGTATYEQYF
D: .; size: many; V: TRBV6-1; J: TRBJ1-4; DNA: TGTGCCAGCGGGGGGGGGCAGGGGAGCGAAAAACTGTTTTTT; CDR3: CASGGGQGSEKLFF
D: TRBD1; size: once; V: TRBV2; J: TRBJ2-7; DNA: TGTGCCAGCAGTGAGGCGACAGGGGACGAGCAGTACTTC; CDR3: CASSEATGDEQYF
D: TRBD1; size: once; V: TRBV28; J: TRBJ2-7; DNA: TGTGCCAGCAGTTGGACAGGGGGCTACGAGCAGTACTTC; CDR3: CASSWTGGYEQYF
D: TRBD2; size: .; V: TRBV4-2; J: TRBJ2-3; DNA: TGTGCCAGCAGTTCGTTGGCCGGGACAGGGACTAGCGGAGCCACAGATACGCAGTATTTT; CDR3: CASSSLAGTGTSGATDTQYF
D: .; size: .; V: TRBV7-9; J: TRBJ1-2; DNA: TGTGCCAGCAGCGGCGAGGGGGAGTGGGGCTATGGCTACACCTTC; CDR3: CASSGEGEWGYGYTF
D: .; size: few; V: TRBV6-5; J: TRBJ1-2; DNA: TGTGCCAGCAGTTACTCGATGGACAGCCCGGGGTTTGGCTACACCTTC; CDR3: CASSYSMDSPGFGYTF
D: TRBD2; size: .; V: TRBV27; J: TRBJ2-1; DNA: TGTGCCAGCAGCCCTATACTAGCGGGAGCCTACAATGAGCAGTTCTTC; CDR3: CASSPILAGAYNEQFF
D: TRBD2; size: .; V: TRBV27; J: TRBJ2-7; DNA: TGTGCCAGCAGTTTGAGCGGGAGGCCTGCCGAGCAGTACTTC; CDR3: CASSLSGRPAEQYF
D: TRBD2; size: .; V: TRBV27; J: TRBJ2-3; DNA: TGTGCCAGCAGTTTACGGCTAGCGGGTACAGATACGCAGTATTTT; CDR3: CASSLRLAGTDTQYF
D: .; size: .; V: TRBV19; J: TRBJ2-6; DNA: TGTGCCAGTAGTCTATCAGGGGCCACTGGGGCTGGGGCCAACGTCCTGACTTTC; CDR3: CASSLSGATGAGANVLTF
D: .; size: .; V: TRBV7-9; J: TRBJ2-7; DNA: TGTGCCAGCAGCACAGGTAGCTACGAGCAGTACTTC; CDR3: CASSTGSYEQYF
D: .; size: few; V: TRBV13; J: TRBJ2-3; DNA: TGTGCCAGCAGCTCCCCAGGGGAAGATACGCAGTATTTT; CDR3: CASSSPGEDTQYF
D: .; size: .; V: TRBV19; J: TRBJ2-3; DNA: TGTGCCACCAAAGGAGGGGACACAGATACGCAGTATTTT; CDR3: CATKGGDTDTQYF
D: .; size: .; V: TRBV5-1; J: TRBJ1-1; DNA: TGCGCCAGCAGCTTGTACGGCAGGGGAAGTGGTACTGAAGCTTTCTTT; CDR3: CASSLYGRGSGTEAFF